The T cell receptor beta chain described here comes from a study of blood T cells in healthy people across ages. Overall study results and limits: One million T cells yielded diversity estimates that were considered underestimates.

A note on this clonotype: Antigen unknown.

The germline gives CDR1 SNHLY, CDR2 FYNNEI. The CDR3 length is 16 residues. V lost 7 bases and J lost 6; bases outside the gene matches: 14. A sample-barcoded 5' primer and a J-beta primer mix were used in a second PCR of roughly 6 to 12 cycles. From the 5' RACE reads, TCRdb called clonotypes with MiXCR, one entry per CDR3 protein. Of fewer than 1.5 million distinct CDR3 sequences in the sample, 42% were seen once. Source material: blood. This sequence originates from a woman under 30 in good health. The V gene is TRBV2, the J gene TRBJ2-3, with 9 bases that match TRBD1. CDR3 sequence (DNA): TGTGCCAGCAACACTCCGGGACAGGGTAGGGCGGATACGCAGTATTTT. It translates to CASNTPGQGRADTQYF.